This is a list of T cell receptor beta chains from one sample in a study of cytomegalovirus exposure and HLA in healthy donors. Sequencing was performed with immunoSEQ multiplex PCR; in TCRdb, only in-frame clones are kept and a portion is missing. The data hold about 180,000 clones, with less than 90% observed a single time. What was sequenced was PBMCs. The receptors originated from a man aged 25-40 years in good health and CMV-seronegative. CDR3s include the opening cysteine and the closing phenylalanine or tryptophan. Each record gives: D gene, V gene, CDR3 length, J gene, clone size, CDR3 protein, CDR3 DNA. The D gene is left open where the match is weak. Clone size is not always given. Where it is, it says once, few, many or a class for expanded clones.

D: TRBD1; V: TRBV7-9; length: 15; J: TRBJ2-7; size: .; CDR3: CASSYLGDRGNEQYF; DNA: TGTGCCAGCAGCTACCTTGGGGACAGGGGTAACGAGCAGTACTTC
D: TRBD1; V: TRBV2; length: 15; J: TRBJ1-5; size: .; CDR3: CASSAGRGNNQPQHF; DNA: TGTGCCAGCAGTGCGGGCAGGGGGAACAATCAGCCCCAGCATTTT
D: TRBD2; V: TRBV5-4; length: 14; J: TRBJ2-1; size: few; CDR3: CASSPQQTSYEQFF; DNA: TGTGCCAGCAGCCCGCAGCAGACTAGCTATGAGCAGTTCTTC
D: .; V: TRBV4-2; length: 14; J: TRBJ2-7; size: once; CDR3: CASSQGGADREQYF; DNA: TGTGCCAGCAGCCAAGGGGGCGCAGATAGGGAGCAGTACTTC
D: .; V: TRBV6-1; length: 13; J: TRBJ2-5; size: once; CDR3: CASATPNWETQYF; DNA: TGTGCCAGTGCCACCCCTAACTGGGAGACCCAGTACTTC
D: TRBD1; V: TRBV19; length: 14; J: TRBJ1-1; size: .; CDR3: CASSPDRGNTEAFF; DNA: TGTGCCAGTAGCCCTGACAGGGGGAACACTGAAGCTTTCTTT
D: .; V: TRBV6-5; length: 13; J: TRBJ2-1; size: few; CDR3: CASSPTVANEQFF; DNA: TGTGCCAGCAGCCCGACAGTGGCCAATGAGCAGTTCTTC
D: TRBD1; V: TRBV14; length: 14; J: TRBJ1-2; size: .; CDR3: CASSQERRGHGYTF; DNA: TGTGCCAGCAGCCAAGAGCGCAGGGGGCATGGCTACACCTTC
D: .; V: TRBV30; length: 16; J: TRBJ1-5; size: .; CDR3: CAWSVHLGLPNQPQHF; DNA: TGTGCCTGGAGTGTACATCTGGGACTCCCGAATCAGCCCCAGCATTTT
D: TRBD2; V: TRBV14; length: 15; J: TRBJ2-7; size: few; CDR3: CASSPRLAGSYEQYF; DNA: TGTGCCAGCAGCCCGCGACTAGCGGGGTCCTACGAGCAGTACTTC
D: .; V: TRBV9; length: 14; J: TRBJ2-5; size: .; CDR3: CASSLSGGAETQYF; DNA: TGTGCCAGCAGCCTGAGTGGGGGGGCAGAGACCCAGTACTTC
D: .; V: TRBV30; length: 13; J: TRBJ1-1; size: few; CDR3: CAWSRDWSAEAFF; DNA: TGTGCCTGGTCCCGGGACTGGAGCGCTGAAGCTTTCTTT
D: .; V: TRBV14; length: 13; J: TRBJ2-3; size: few; CDR3: CASSHTTTDTQYF; DNA: TGTGCCAGCAGCCATACTACCACAGATACGCAGTATTTT
D: TRBD1; V: TRBV5-6; length: 13; J: TRBJ1-2; size: .; CDR3: CASSQTGDYGYTF; DNA: TGTGCCAGCAGTCAGACAGGGGACTATGGCTACACCTTC
D: .; V: TRBV2; length: 12; J: TRBJ2-7; size: .; CDR3: CASISARSRQYF; DNA: TGTGCCAGCATCTCGGCCCGGAGTCGGCAGTACTTC
D: .; V: TRBV6-5; length: 14; J: TRBJ1-2; size: .; CDR3: CASSYSAPYYGYTF; DNA: TGTGCCAGCAGTTACTCGGCACCCTACTATGGCTACACCTTC
D: TRBD2; V: TRBV5-1; length: 15; J: TRBJ2-7; size: .; CDR3: CASSILAGGLYEQYF; DNA: TGCGCCAGCAGCATTCTAGCGGGGGGCCTCTACGAGCAGTACTTC
D: TRBD2; V: TRBV7-7; length: 16; J: TRBJ2-3; size: .; CDR3: CASSLGSGGSTDTQYF; DNA: TGTGCTAGCAGCTTGGGTAGCGGGGGGAGCACAGATACGCAGTATTTT
D: .; V: TRBV5-1; length: 15; J: TRBJ1-1; size: .; CDR3: CASSLGPRENTEAFF; DNA: TGCGCCAGCAGCTTGGGGCCACGGGAGAACACTGAAGCTTTCTTT
D: .; V: TRBV6-4; length: 14; J: TRBJ2-3; size: once; CDR3: CASSDNAGADTQYF; DNA: TGTGCCAGCAGTGACAATGCAGGCGCAGATACGCAGTATTTT
D: TRBD1; V: TRBV19; length: 14; J: TRBJ1-6; size: once; CDR3: CASNSQGDRSPLHF; DNA: TGTGCCAGTAACAGCCAGGGGGATAGGTCACCCCTCCACTTT
D: TRBD1; V: TRBV6-5; length: 14; J: TRBJ2-7; size: .; CDR3: CASSRPGQGYEQYF; DNA: TGTGCCAGCAGTCGCCCGGGACAGGGTTACGAGCAGTACTTC
D: TRBD1; V: TRBV5-1; length: 14; J: TRBJ1-1; size: few; CDR3: CASRRDRGYTEAFF; DNA: TGCGCCAGCAGACGTGACAGGGGTTACACTGAAGCTTTCTTT
D: TRBD2; V: TRBV10-3; length: 14; J: TRBJ2-1; size: .; CDR3: CAISPTSGNNEQFF; DNA: TGTGCCATCTCGCCGACTAGCGGGAACAATGAGCAGTTCTTC
D: TRBD2; V: TRBV5-1; length: 17; J: TRBJ2-5; size: .; CDR3: CASSWGLAGGEKETQYF; DNA: TGCGCCAGCAGCTGGGGACTAGCGGGAGGGGAAAAAGAGACCCAGTACTTC
D: TRBD1; V: TRBV11-3; length: 15; J: TRBJ2-7; size: .; CDR3: CASSLSRQGLGEQYF; DNA: TGTGCCAGCAGCTTAAGCAGACAGGGGCTCGGCGAGCAGTACTTC
D: .; V: TRBV4-2; length: 14; J: TRBJ1-3; size: .; CDR3: CASSQVSAGNTIYF; DNA: TGTGCCAGCAGCCAAGTCAGCGCTGGAAACACCATATATTTT
D: .; V: TRBV6-1; length: 15; J: TRBJ2-6; size: .; CDR3: CASRPAPEGANVLTF; DNA: TGTGCCAGCAGACCCGCCCCGGAGGGGGCCAACGTCCTGACTTTC
D: .; V: TRBV5-1; length: 15; J: TRBJ2-3; size: .; CDR3: CASSETVQVTDTQYF; DNA: TGCGCCAGCAGCGAAACAGTTCAAGTCACAGATACGCAGTATTTT
D: TRBD1; V: TRBV5-1; length: 16; J: TRBJ1-6; size: .; CDR3: CASSSLRQGDNSPLHF; DNA: TGCGCCAGCAGCTCCTTACGACAGGGCGATAATTCACCCCTCCACTTT
D: TRBD1; V: TRBV30; length: 13; J: TRBJ2-1; size: .; CDR3: CAWSVGDRARCLF; DNA: TGTGCCTGGAGTGTAGGGGACAGGGCGAGGTGTCTCTTC
D: TRBD1; V: TRBV5-1; length: 13; J: TRBJ2-3; size: .; CDR3: CASSLTGVDTQYF; DNA: TGCGCCAGCAGCCTGACAGGGGTAGATACGCAGTATTTT
D: TRBD2; V: TRBV14; length: 19; J: TRBJ2-3; size: .; CDR3: CASSQEGLAGRPLTNTQYF; DNA: TGTGCCAGCAGCCAAGAAGGGCTAGCGGGACGCCCCCTCACGAATACGCAGTATTTT
D: TRBD2; V: TRBV7-9; length: 17; J: TRBJ2-7; size: .; CDR3: CASSLPGLAHRGYEQYF; DNA: TGTGCCAGCAGCTTACCAGGACTAGCCCACCGGGGCTACGAGCAGTACTTC
D: TRBD1; V: TRBV11-2; length: 17; J: TRBJ2-1; size: .; CDR3: CASSLNLYGTGRNEQFF; DNA: TGTGCCAGCAGCTTGAACCTGTATGGGACAGGTCGCAATGAGCAGTTCTTC
D: .; V: TRBV5-4; length: 16; J: TRBJ2-6; size: .; CDR3: CASSLALSSGANVLTF; DNA: TGTGCCAGCAGCTTGGCCCTATCCTCTGGGGCCAACGTCCTGACTTTC
D: TRBD2; V: TRBV4-1; length: 17; J: TRBJ2-5; size: .; CDR3: CASSQDPTSGLQETQYF; DNA: TGCGCCAGCAGCCAAGACCCGACTAGCGGCCTTCAAGAGACCCAGTACTTC
D: TRBD1; V: TRBV9; length: 14; J: TRBJ2-5; size: .; CDR3: CASSVGQGSETQYF; DNA: TGTGCCAGCAGCGTAGGACAGGGATCAGAGACCCAGTACTTC
D: TRBD2; V: TRBV10-3; length: 14; J: TRBJ2-7; size: .; CDR3: CAILAGGPSYEQYF; DNA: TGTGCCATCTTAGCGGGGGGGCCCTCCTACGAGCAGTACTTC
D: .; V: TRBV19; length: 12; J: TRBJ1-6; size: .; CDR3: CASSLIGSPLHF; DNA: TGTGCCAGTAGTTTGATCGGTTCACCCCTCCACTTT